Listed here are 25 T cell receptor beta chains from one sample, sequenced in a study of blood T cell repertoires in COVID-19. TCRdb's copy holds only in-frame clones and misses some; the assay was immunoSEQ multiplex PCR. The sample lists about 130,000 clones, around 86% seen once, with 25% to 30% in the top ten. Sequencing used peripheral blood. Every receptor here comes from a woman older than 75 with acute or convalescent COVID-19.

J is TRBJ1-2 and V is TRBV7-2; D possibly corresponds to TRBD1 (6 bases). The CDR3 spans 14 residues. Trimming shortened V by 1 base and J by 2 bases, and 8 bases separated the two germline ends. The germline V gene encodes CDR1 SGHTA and CDR2 FQGNSA. Here the CDR3 DNA reads TGTGCCAGCAGCTTAGACAGGGCGAACTATGGCTACACCTTC. Translation: CASSLDRANYGYTF.

The chain employs TRBV6-2 or TRBV6-3 and TRBJ2-6, with 7 bases aligning to TRBD2. Germline-derived CDR1 and CDR2 are MNHEY and SVGEGT. The ends lost 1 base at V and 1 base at J; junction bases unmatched: 1. This CDR3 is 16 amino acids long. CDR3 nucleotide sequence: TGTGCCAGCAGTTACTGGGGGGGGTCTGGGGCCAACGTCCTGACTTTC. This codes for CASSYWGGSGANVLTF.

V usage is TRBV6-2 or TRBV6-3 and J usage is TRBJ2-7, with a tentative D call TRBD1 (5 bases). Trimming removed 5 bases from V and 10 bases from J, with 9 bases in between. The V gene's germline CDR1 is MNHEY and CDR2 SVGEGT. The CDR3 extends over 10 amino acids. The CDR3 coding sequence is TGTGCCAGCAGTGAGACAGATCAGTACTTC. Protein: CASSETDQYF.

This chain links TRBV3-1 (or the pseudogene TRBV3-2) with TRBJ1-6, with 9 nucleotides matching TRBD1. This CDR3 region has 15 residues. V dropped 4 bases and J dropped 9; count of bases not matched to a gene: 7. Germline loops: CDR1 LGHDT, CDR2 YNNKEL (reference sequence). DNA for the CDR3: TGTGCCAGCAGCCGTGGACAGGGGTTATCTTCACCCCTCCACTTT. Its protein product is CASSRGQGLSSPLHF.

At least ten counts were recorded for this clone. The rearrangement joins TRBV7-2 to TRBJ1-1; no firm D call. Germline V gene sequence: CDR1 SGHTA, CDR2 FQGNSA. Trimming stripped 3 bases from V and 5 bases from J, with 10 bases between. CDR3 length equals 13 residues. The chain's CDR3 is CASSLGGRTEAFF. For the CDR3, the DNA is TGTGCCAGCAGCTTGGGAGGGCGGACTGAAGCTTTCTTT. The full variable domain, completed using reference TRBV7-2 and TRBJ1-1, is GAGVSQSPSNKVTEKGKDVELRCDPISGHTALYWYRQSLGQGLEFLIYFQGNSAPDKSGLPSDRFSAERTGGSVSTLTIQRTQQEDSAVYLCASSLGGRTEAFFGQGTRLTVV.

In the case of this clone: Other DNA sequences from this sample encode an identical CDR3 as well. This sequence joins TRBV18 and TRBJ2-1; TRBD2 aligns across 14 bases. J was trimmed by 7 bases and V by 3 bases; bases with no gene match: 2. CDR1 and CDR2 from the germline V gene are KGHSH and LQKENI. This CDR3 comprises 15 residues. As DNA, the CDR3 is TGTGCCAGCTCACCCGGACTAGCGGGGGGTAATGAGCAGTTCTTC. Translation: CASSPGLAGGNEQFF.

The rearrangement links TRBV5-6 to TRBJ1-2, with D unclear. Per germline, CDR1 SGHDT and CDR2 YYEEEE. V was trimmed by 0 bases and J by 8 bases, leaving 8 bases between them. This CDR3 is built from 12 residues. This CDR3 reads CASSLGLKGYTF. In DNA, the CDR3 is TGTGCCAGCAGCTTGGGCCTAAAGGGCTACACCTTC.

The chain combines TRBV5-4 with TRBJ2-3; TRBD2 is a possible D gene (6 bases). The CDR3 is 15 amino acids. V was cut by 0 bases and J by 7 bases, with 15 bases left in between. Germline V gene sequence: CDR1 SGHNT, CDR2 YYREEE (reference sequence). CDR3 DNA sequence: TGTGCCAGCAGCTTGGGGCGGGGAGGCCCAAATACGCAGTATTTT. It codes for CASSLGRGGPNTQYF. The full variable domain, rest sourced from reference TRBV5-4 and TRBJ2-3, is ETGVTQSPTHLIKTRGQQVTLRCSSQSGHNTVSWYQQALGQGPQFIFQYYREEENGRGNFPPRFSGLQFPNYSSELNVNALELDDSALYLCASSLGRGGPNTQYFGPGTRLTVL.

The DNA of the CDR3 is TGCAGTGCCAGACTAGCGGGGGGAATGTACTTC. As protein: CSARLAGGMYF. This rearrangement joins TRBV20-1 to TRBJ2-5; 13 bases match TRBD2. With V trimmed by 6 bases and J by 13 bases, 5 bases remained unmatched. CDR1 is DFQATT and CDR2 is SNEGSKA in the germline V gene (reference sequence). This CDR3 contains 11 residues.

The J gene is TRBJ2-3, the V gene TRBV3-1 (or the pseudogene TRBV3-2); D perhaps matches TRBD1 (6 bases). Germline values: CDR1 LGHDT, CDR2 YNNKEL (reference sequence). This CDR3 has 17 residues. Between the trimmed V and J ends, which lost 0 bases and 0 bases, there was a span of 13 bases. The CDR3 sequence: CASSQDVPDRSTDTQYF. CDR3 nucleotides: TGTGCCAGCAGCCAAGATGTTCCGGACAGAAGCACAGATACGCAGTATTTT.

The genes are TRBV5-1 and TRBJ2-2, with D possibly being TRBD2 (5 bases). In germline, CDR1 is SGHRS, CDR2 YFSETQ. The germline V and J ends were trimmed by 0 bases and 4 bases, with 7 bases remaining between them. The CDR3 totals 14 residues. The CDR3, as DNA: TGCGCCAGCAGCTTGGTCGAGGGCACCGGGGAGCTGTTTTTT. It specifies CASSLVEGTGELFF.

The rearrangement joins TRBV2 to TRBJ1-1, with 7 positions matching TRBD1. Germline CDR1 SNHLY, CDR2 FYNNEI. The CDR3 sequence is 16 residues long. With V trimmed by 6 bases and J by 4 bases, 14 bases remained unmatched. In DNA, the CDR3 is TGTGCCAGCAGGGACGGTAACGGCAGGGGGAGCACTGAAGCTTTCTTT. Translating gives CASRDGNGRGSTEAFF.

This clone has a handful of counts. CDR3 protein: CASSLVGSSPQETQYF. CDR3 nucleotide sequence: TGTGCCAGCAGCTTAGTCGGTTCTAGTCCGCAAGAGACCCAGTACTTC. The chain joins TRBV7-2 to TRBJ2-5; D gene ambiguous. The CDR3 consists of 16 residues. Trimming pared 1 base from V and 2 bases from J, leaving 14 bases between. Germline values: CDR1 SGHTA, CDR2 FQGNSA.

This clone was counted only a few times. The rearrangement joins TRBV5-8 to TRBJ2-1, with 7 bases aligning to TRBD2. V shed 1 base and J 16 bases; nucleotides not matched to a gene: 11. Germline V gene sequence: CDR1 SGHTS, CDR2 YDEGEE. This CDR3 has 13 residues. CDR3 protein: CASSLWGSGLPFF. The CDR3 region has the DNA TGTGCCAGCAGCTTGTGGGGGTCGGGACTACCCTTCTTC.

The chain uses TRBV6-4 and TRBJ2-3; TRBD2 agrees at 12 bases. CDR3 length equals 14 residues. The V and J ends lost 4 bases and 4 bases, in that order; junction bases with no gene match: 0. CDR1 MRHNA and CDR2 SNTAGT come from the germline V gene. CDR3 nucleotides: TGTGCCAGCAGTGCTAGCGGGGGGGCAGATACGCAGTATTTT. It codes for CASSASGGADTQYF.

The V and J genes are TRBV6-5 and TRBJ1-1; D possibly corresponds to TRBD1 (6 bases). The CDR3 is made up of 15 amino acids. The germline gives CDR1 MNHEY, CDR2 SVGAGI. Trimming stripped 7 bases from V and 5 bases from J, with 20 bases between. The CDR3 DNA reads as TGTGCCAGCACCTTGAGGGACACCCGAACGACTGAAGCTTTCTTT. It yields the protein CASTLRDTRTTEAFF.

Concerning this clone itself: Other DNA sequences in the same sample also yield this CDR3. The chain is built from TRBV5-4 and TRBJ1-1, with no clear D. In germline, CDR1 is SGHNT, CDR2 YYREEE (reference sequence). The CDR3 spans 14 residues. Trimming stripped 0 bases from V and 1 base from J, with 7 bases between. CDR3 loop: CASSLARANTEAFF. The CDR3 bases are TGTGCCAGCAGCTTGGCGAGGGCGAACACTGAAGCTTTCTTT.

This clone came up a few times. The chain has TRBV5-1 and TRBJ1-1, with 7 bases aligning to TRBD1. V lost 4 bases, J lost 4 bases, and 4 bases stayed unmatched. CDR1 and CDR2 (germline): SGHRS, YFSETQ. This CDR3 contains 13 residues. CDR3 DNA sequence: TGCGCCAGCAGCAATGACAGGGTCACTGAAGCTTTCTTT. Translated, it gives CASSNDRVTEAFF. Drawing the rest from reference TRBV5-1 and TRBJ1-1, the complete variable domain is KAGVTQTPRYLIKTRGQQVTLSCSPISGHRSVSWYQQTPGQGLQFLFEYFSETQRNKGNFPGRFSGRQFSNSRSEMNVSTLELGDSALYLCASSNDRVTEAFFGQGTRLTVV.

The J gene is TRBJ1-1, the V gene TRBV18; weak D call: TRBD1 (5 bases). This CDR3 is 14 amino acids long. Germline V lookup: CDR1 KGHSH, CDR2 LQKENI. The V gene lost 0 bases and the J gene lost 4 bases, with 9 bases spanning the gap. CDR3: CASSPPAGVTEAFF. CDR3 bases: TGTGCCAGCTCACCACCAGCGGGGGTCACTGAAGCTTTCTTT.

This rearrangement joins TRBV5-1 to TRBJ2-1; 11 nucleotides align to TRBD2. The V and J ends lost 2 bases and 3 bases, in that order; junction bases with no gene match: 4. Per the germline V gene, CDR1 is SGHRS and CDR2 is YFSETQ. The CDR3 consists of 16 residues. CDR3 amino acids: CASSFLLAGGYNEQFF. CDR3 sequence (DNA): TGCGCCAGCAGCTTTCTCCTAGCGGGGGGCTACAATGAGCAGTTCTTC.

In its sample, this clone was seen a few times. The chain is built from TRBV3-1 (or the pseudogene TRBV3-2) and TRBJ1-6; no firm D call. The V gene's germline CDR1 is LGHDT and CDR2 YNNKEL (reference sequence). The CDR3 consists of 12 residues. Between the trimmed V and J ends, which lost 1 base and 8 bases, there was a span of 3 bases. As DNA, the CDR3 is TGTGCCAGCAGCCAAGCGGATTCACCCCTCCACTTT. As protein: CASSQADSPLHF.

In this sample, this clone turned up once. The chain recombines TRBV10-3 with TRBJ2-3, with 10 positions matching TRBD1. V lost 10 bases, J lost 5 bases, and 6 bases stayed unmatched. The CDR3 consists of 13 residues. The germline gives CDR1 ENHRY, CDR2 SYGVKD. The CDR3 region has the DNA TGTGCCACTGAAGGACAGGGGGTAGATACGCAGTATTTT. Its translation is CATEGQGVDTQYF.

This chain joins TRBV2 and TRBJ2-3; TRBD2 is a possible D gene (6 bases). V was pared by 7 bases and J by 5 bases, with 13 bases between. CDR1 SNHLY and CDR2 FYNNEI come from the germline V gene. This CDR3 comprises 13 residues. For the CDR3, the DNA is TGTGCCAGCAACCCACAAGCGGGAGATACGCAGTATTTT. It yields the protein CASNPQAGDTQYF.

V gene TRBV6-5 combines with J gene TRBJ2-1, with D perhaps matching TRBD1 (6 bases). V lost 6 bases and J lost 5, with 14 bases in between. This CDR3 is built from 14 residues. CDR1 is MNHEY and CDR2 is SVGAGI in the germline V gene. CDR3 region: CASRLTGKDNEQFF. CDR3 bases: TGTGCCAGCAGGTTAACAGGGAAGGACAATGAGCAGTTCTTC.

In this sample, this clone turned up a few times. V is TRBV5-1 and J is TRBJ2-2; TRBD2 agrees at 7 bases. Trimming removed 0 bases from V and 7 bases from J; junction bases left unmatched: 3. The CDR3 sequence is 14 residues long. Germline CDR1 is SGHRS and CDR2 is YFSETQ. CDR3 loop: CASSLEASGGELFF. The CDR3 DNA reads TGCGCCAGCAGCTTGGAGGCTAGCGGCGGGGAGCTGTTTTTT.